What follows are 18 T cell receptor beta chains derived from one specimen sequenced in a study of T cells in Graves' hyperthyroidism and ophthalmopathy. The TCR beta CDR3 regions underwent amplification using RNA transcripts as the source. In the first-round RT-PCR of the TCR CDR3, the HTBI primer set was used. Each CDR3 protein gets one entry after TCRdb re-called the multiplex PCR reads with MiXCR. The table lists about 520,000 distinct CDR3 sequences, roughly 24% of them singletons. The specimen was blood. The receptors shown here come from a woman between 25 and 40 years old with Graves' ophthalmopathy.

DNA of the CDR3: TGCGCCAGCAGTGAGAATCAGGGGATGAACACTGAAGCTTTCTTT. Encoded protein: CASSENQGMNTEAFF. The chain employs TRBV10-1 and TRBJ1-1, with D tentatively TRBD1 (6 bases). Looked up from germline, CDR1 is WNHNN and CDR2 is SYGVQD (reference sequence). This CDR3 is built from 15 residues. V lost 2 bases and J 0 bases, leaving 10 bases between the germline ends.

This clonotype has a handful of counts. The chain carries TRBV11-2 and TRBJ2-7; the D gene is possibly TRBD1 (7 bases). Trimming shortened V by 5 bases and J by 6 bases, and 26 bases separated the two germline ends. The CDR3 contains 17 residues. Germline CDR1 is SGHAT and CDR2 is FQNNGV. The CDR3 loop is CASSKGQAGFGVIEQYF. CDR3 coding DNA: TGTGCCAGCAGCAAAGGACAGGCGGGGTTCGGGGTTATCGAGCAGTACTTC.

This clonotype was detected a few times. The genes are TRBV9 and TRBJ1-5, with D hard to call. Germline CDR1 reads SGDLS; CDR2 reads YYNGEE. CDR3 size: 12 residues. Trimming left V 7 bases short and J 2 bases short, with 7 bases between. This CDR3 is CASGGGNQPQHF. The CDR3, as DNA: TGTGCCAGCGGTGGGGGCAATCAGCCCCAGCATTTT.

This clonotype appeared many times. The V call is TRBV29-1, the J call TRBJ1-1; D remains unclear. V was pared by 6 bases and J by 3 bases, with 14 bases between. The CDR3 is made up of 13 amino acids. Germline V gene lookup returns CDR1 SQVTM and CDR2 ANQGSEA. This chain's CDR3 is CSVTDREDTEAFF. As DNA, the CDR3 is TGCAGCGTCACCGACCGGGAGGACACTGAAGCTTTCTTT.

Remarks on this clonotype: Without the conserved terminal phenylalanine or tryptophan, this CDR3 likely stems from a read error. The CDR3 sequence: CASSWREAYEQYS. In nucleotides, the CDR3 is TGTGCCAGCAGTTGGCGGGAGGCGTACGAGCAGTACTCC. The chain joins TRBV2 to TRBJ2-7; 8 nucleotides agree with TRBD2. Germline CDR1 and CDR2: SNHLY and FYNNEI. J was trimmed by 4 bases and V by 5 bases; bases with no gene match: 4. This CDR3 region has 13 residues.

This clonotype was picked up many times. The chain is built from TRBV5-1 and TRBJ1-2, with D maybe TRBD1 (5 bases). The germline V and J ends were trimmed by 2 bases and 0 bases, with 11 bases remaining between them. The CDR3 totals 15 residues. CDR1 and CDR2 from the germline V gene are SGHRS and YFSETQ. This CDR3 reads CASSFWQGPNYGYTF. As DNA, the CDR3 is TGCGCCAGCAGCTTTTGGCAGGGTCCTAACTATGGCTACACCTTC.

The chain carries TRBV5-1 and TRBJ1-1; D remains unclear. Deletions cut 4 bases from V and 0 bases from J, with 10 bases between. The CDR3 sequence is 14 residues long. CDR1 is SGHRS, CDR2 YFSETQ, per germline. In DNA form, the CDR3 reads TGCGCCAGCAGCCCCCCGTCCATGAACACTGAAGCTTTCTTT. It yields the protein CASSPPSMNTEAFF.

The chain joins TRBV2 to TRBJ2-2; TRBD1 matches 7 bases. The CDR3 consists of 15 residues. CDR1 and CDR2 from the germline V gene are SNHLY and FYNNEI. V lost 7 bases to trimming and J lost 3 bases; unmatched junction nucleotides: 8. The CDR3 nucleotides read TGTGCCAGCACCGAGCAGGGGGAAGACACCGGGGAGCTGTTTTTT. Amino acid sequence: CASTEQGEDTGELFF.

J is TRBJ1-1 and V is TRBV6-7; no clear D gene. TRBV6-7 carries the ORF label, with uncertain function. The CDR3 is made up of 9 amino acids. Trimming removed 11 bases at V and 9 bases at J, with 10 bases between. The DNA for the CDR3 is TGTGCCCTTCCCCATCAAGCTTTCTTT. It is translated as CALPHQAFF.

In this sample, this clonotype turned up many times. CDR3 sequence (DNA): TGTGCCAGCAGTCCGGAGGACAGGGGAAACACCATATATTTT. It encodes CASSPEDRGNTIYF. The genes are TRBV6-1 and TRBJ1-3, with 7 nucleotides matching TRBD1. Trimming removed 5 bases from V and 4 bases from J; junction bases left unmatched: 5. The CDR3 sequence is 14 residues long. The germline V gene has CDR1 MNHNS and CDR2 SASEGT.

Details on this clonotype: One junction end does not reproduce the germline sequence, and a read error may be involved. This chain uses TRBV12-3 or TRBV12-4 with TRBJ2-7; D is perhaps TRBD1 (6 bases). The CDR3 consists of 11 residues. CDR3 sequence (DNA): TGTGCCAGCAGTTTAGGGGCAGGGGAGCACTTC. It specifies CASSLGAGEHF.

Only a few counts were recorded for this clonotype. The V gene is TRBV6-5, the J gene TRBJ2-7; TRBD1 agrees at 11 bases. CDR1 and CDR2 (germline): MNHEY, SVGAGI. The junction had 6 bases not matched to a gene; V was cut back by 2 bases and J by 3 bases. The CDR3 totals 16 residues. The CDR3 region has the DNA TGTGCCAGCAGTTACCCGGGGACAGGGGGTATCTACGAGCAGTACTTC. This translates into CASSYPGTGGIYEQYF.

This clonotype occurred many times. The chain links TRBV20-1 to TRBJ2-7; D ambiguous. V lost 4 bases to trimming and J lost 2 bases, with 9 bases between them. The CDR3 totals 12 residues. From germline, CDR1 is DFQATT and CDR2 SNEGSKA (reference sequence). CDR3 region: CSATAGPYEQYF. The DNA for the CDR3 is TGCAGTGCTACGGCAGGTCCCTACGAGCAGTACTTC.

This clonotype was counted once. The V call is TRBV25-1, the J call TRBJ1-3, with a weak D call TRBD1 (5 bases). The length of the CDR3 is 20 residues. From germline, CDR1 is MGHDK and CDR2 SYGVNS. The V end was cut by 7 bases, the J end by 0 bases, with 28 bases between. The CDR3 coding sequence is TGTGCCAGCATCCGGACCCTGGGACTCGTAGCCTCCCACTCTGGAAACACCATATATTTT. This encodes CASIRTLGLVASHSGNTIYF.

This clonotype was picked up many times. The rearrangement links TRBV12-3 or TRBV12-4 to TRBJ1-2, with D possibly TRBD1 on 6 matching bases. This CDR3 contains 14 residues. Trimming cost V 0 bases and J 8 bases, with 13 bases left between them. This CDR3 reads CASSLALEGGGYTF. DNA of the CDR3: TGTGCCAGCAGTTTAGCGCTGGAGGGGGGCGGCTACACCTTC.

V and J are TRBV7-2 and TRBJ2-7; D possibly corresponds to TRBD1 (6 bases). The CDR3 runs to 15 residues. V was shortened by 0 bases and J by 4 bases, with 13 bases between the two germline ends. Per germline, CDR1 SGHTA and CDR2 FQGNSA. CDR3 sequence: CASSLALRGGYEQYF. The CDR3 bases are TGTGCCAGCAGCTTAGCGCTCAGGGGTGGGTACGAGCAGTACTTC. Complete variable domain (other parts from reference TRBV7-2 and TRBJ2-7): GAGVSQSPSNKVTEKGKDVELRCDPISGHTALYWYRQSLGQGLEFLIYFQGNSAPDKSGLPSDRFSAERTGGSVSTLTIQRTQQEDSAVYLCASSLALRGGYEQYFGPGTRLTVT.

In its sample, this clonotype was seen many times. This rearrangement joins TRBV27 to TRBJ2-5; TRBD2 might be the D (7 bases). This CDR3 contains 16 residues. Germline values: CDR1 MNHEY, CDR2 SMNVEV (reference sequence). V was shortened by 1 base and J by 2 bases, with 14 bases between the two germline ends. The CDR3 DNA reads TGTGCCAGCAGTTTATACGGGGGGCCGGGGCAAGAGACCCAGTACTTC. Translated: CASSLYGGPGQETQYF.

This clonotype was detected ten times or more. The rearrangement links TRBV7-8 to TRBJ1-1; 8 nucleotides align to TRBD1. V dropped 2 bases and J dropped 2; count of bases not matched to a gene: 4. The CDR3 contains 15 residues. Germline lookup yields CDR1 SGHVS and CDR2 FQNEAQ. CDR3 bases: TGTGCCAGCAGCTTACGGACAGGGAGTAACACTGAAGCTTTCTTT. This gives the protein CASSLRTGSNTEAFF.